The 4 T cell receptor beta chains given below trace back to one sample, sequenced in a study of regulatory T cells in long-lasting Graves disease. Investigators prepared the TCR beta libraries by applying iRepertoire HTBI primers and Arm-PCR of CDR3 regions. TCRdb processed the multiplex PCR reads anew with MiXCR; each CDR3 protein has one entry. The sample lists around 500,000 distinct CDR3 sequences; roughly 15% were seen once. The sample's time point: newly diagnosed GD, antithyroid drugs for less than 3 months. Researchers made the TCR library from RNA that was extracted from PBMCs. This same sample was also part of a study on T cells in Graves' hyperthyroidism and ophthalmopathy.

This material consisted of peripheral blood mononuclear cells (PBMCs), taken at new diagnosis, from a patient treated with antithyroid drugs. These receptors all stem from a woman aged 40-65 years with Graves disease.

This clonotype occurred many times. The chain combines TRBV27 with TRBJ1-2; 9 bases align to TRBD1. Germline V gene lookup returns CDR1 MNHEY and CDR2 SMNVEV (reference sequence). The CDR3 runs 13 residues. Trimming at V came to 5 bases and at J to 8 bases, leaving 6 bases not matched to a gene. The chain's CDR3 is CASSPTGGEGYTF. Written as DNA, the CDR3 is TGTGCCAGCAGTCCGACAGGGGGAGAAGGCTACACCTTC.

This clonotype showed up just a few times. A far larger clone is one nucleotide away, so this likely arose from a read error. V is TRBV7-6 and J is TRBJ1-3; D ambiguous. The CDR3 sequence is 12 residues long. Germline CDR1 reads SGHVS; CDR2 reads FNYEAQ. The CDR3 sequence: CASSLAGNTVYF. CDR3 DNA: TGTGCCAGCAGCTTAGCTGGAAACACCGTATATTTT.

This sequence joins TRBV29-1 and TRBJ2-3; 10 nucleotides agree with TRBD2. There are 16 residues in the CDR3. V lost 3 bases to trimming and J lost 6 bases; unmatched junction nucleotides: 12. Germline-derived CDR1 and CDR2 are SQVTM and ANQGSEA. The CDR3 sequence: CSVEGPSGGALDTQYF. DNA of the CDR3: TGCAGCGTTGAGGGCCCCAGCGGGGGGGCTCTGGATACGCAGTATTTT.

This chain links TRBV6-1 with TRBJ2-3; 11 positions agree with TRBD2. The germline CDR1 and CDR2 sequences are MNHNS and SASEGT. V lost 7 bases and J lost 5; bases outside the gene matches: 8. The CDR3 is 15 amino acids. CDR3 coding DNA: TGTGCCAGCACCCCACTAGCGGGGGCCGGAGATACGCAGTATTTT. It yields the protein CASTPLAGAGDTQYF.